This entry is about one T cell receptor (beta chain). The antigen remains undetermined. This entry belongs to a study of T cell repertoires in cytomegalovirus infection. Study details: It can be stated that public TCR beta signatures indicated CMV infection as well as a matching HLA type.

The CDR3 consists of 16 residues. Trimming at V came to 6 bases and at J to 6 bases, leaving 15 bases not matched to a gene. In germline, CDR1 is MNHEY, CDR2 SMNVEV (reference sequence). TCRdb used MiXCR to reprocess the reads, holding one entry per CDR3 protein. This sample has approximately 1,000,000 distinct CDR3 sequences, with approximately 30% found just once. The source was cultured CD8+ T cells from PBMCs, collected from culture after CMV antigen stimulation. V and J are TRBV27 and TRBJ1-2; 8 nucleotides line up with TRBD1. This sequence originates from a human donor in good health (CMV status not recorded). Some clones in this sample may be carry-over from other donors' samples. CDR3 bases: TGTGCCAGCAGCTCCCCGGGACAGGAAAGCCACCATGGCTACACCTTC. Protein: CASSSPGQESHHGYTF.